The rows below give T cell receptor beta chains drawn from one sample of a study of blood T cell repertoires in COVID-19. Profiling relied on immunoSEQ multiplex PCR, and the TCRdb table lists in-frame clones only, not all of them. The table includes just under 350,000 clones, more than 75% detected once. The sample taken for sequencing was peripheral blood. These receptors were collected from a woman aged 18-30 years who had recovered from COVID-19. CDR3s include the opening cysteine and the closing phenylalanine or tryptophan. The order of the fields is J gene, clone size, D gene, V gene, CDR3 protein, CDR3 DNA. D genes are given only for firm matches. Not every row has a clone size; where given, it reads once, few, many or a size class.

J: TRBJ2-4
size: -
D: -
V: TRBV21-1
CDR3: CASSKAGRSVLRAKNIQYF
DNA: TGTGCCAGCAGCAAAGCCGGCAGGTCGGTTTTACGGGCCAAAAACATTCAGTACTTC

J: TRBJ2-5
size: -
D: TRBD1
V: TRBV5-1
CDR3: CASRPQGAAETQYF
DNA: TGCGCCAGCAGACCACAGGGGGCCGCGGAGACCCAGTACTTC

J: TRBJ2-1
size: -
D: TRBD1
V: TRBV7-2
CDR3: CASGSPGRGRIGNEQFF
DNA: TGTGCCAGCGGATCCCCCGGCAGGGGGCGGATAGGCAATGAGCAGTTCTTC

J: TRBJ1-6
size: -
D: -
V: TRBV27
CDR3: CASSLSGTDSRNSPLHF
DNA: TGTGCCAGCAGTTTATCCGGAACGGACAGCCGGAATTCACCCCTCCACTTT

J: TRBJ2-1
size: once
D: TRBD2
V: TRBV12-5
CDR3: CASGLPSGRDEQFF
DNA: TGTGCTAGTGGTTTGCCTAGCGGGAGGGATGAGCAGTTCTTC

J: TRBJ1-1
size: -
D: -
V: TRBV11-3
CDR3: CASSASGWNTEAFF
DNA: TGTGCCAGCAGCGCCTCGGGGTGGAACACTGAAGCTTTCTTT

J: TRBJ2-3
size: -
D: -
V: TRBV30
CDR3: CAWSGPQRLSTDTQYF
DNA: TGTGCCTGGAGTGGCCCACAGCGGTTATCCACAGATACGCAGTATTTT

J: TRBJ2-2
size: -
D: TRBD2
V: TRBV20-1
CDR3: CSASRREGGELFF
DNA: TGCAGTGCTAGTAGAAGGGAGGGCGGGGAGCTGTTTTTT

J: TRBJ2-2
size: -
D: TRBD2
V: TRBV4-1
CDR3: CASSPRLAGVPGELFF
DNA: TGCGCCAGCAGCCCGAGACTAGCGGGAGTTCCCGGGGAGCTGTTTTTT

J: TRBJ2-2
size: -
D: -
V: TRBV10-3
CDR3: CAISSEEINTGELFF
DNA: TGTGCCATCAGTAGTGAAGAGATAAACACCGGGGAGCTGTTTTTT

J: TRBJ2-1
size: -
D: TRBD2
V: TRBV25-1
CDR3: CASRELAGYEQFF
DNA: TGTGCCAGCAGAGAACTAGCGGGTTATGAGCAGTTCTTC

J: TRBJ2-2
size: once
D: TRBD2
V: TRBV9
CDR3: CASSVKASGRTGELFF
DNA: TGTGCCAGCAGCGTAAAGGCTAGCGGGAGGACCGGGGAGCTGTTTTTT

J: TRBJ2-5
size: -
D: -
V: TRBV30
CDR3: CAWSGTGQETQYF
DNA: TGTGCCTGGAGCGGTACAGGTCAAGAGACCCAGTACTTC

J: TRBJ2-2
size: -
D: -
V: TRBV6-2/TRBV6-3
CDR3: CASSSFKLEETGELFF
DNA: TGTGCCAGCAGTTCCTTCAAACTAGAAGAAACCGGGGAGCTGTTTTTT

J: TRBJ2-1
size: -
D: TRBD2
V: TRBV3-1/TRBV3-2
CDR3: CASSPWGLAGGSYNEQFF
DNA: TGTGCCAGCAGCCCCTGGGGACTAGCGGGGGGATCCTACAATGAGCAGTTCTTC

J: TRBJ1-2
size: once
D: TRBD1
V: TRBV6-4
CDR3: CASSPGTANYGYTF
DNA: TGTGCCAGCAGTCCCGGGACAGCAAACTATGGCTACACCTTC

J: TRBJ1-2
size: -
D: -
V: TRBV7-9
CDR3: CASSLARASNYGYTF
DNA: TGTGCCAGCAGCTTAGCCAGGGCATCAAACTATGGCTACACCTTC

J: TRBJ2-3
size: -
D: TRBD1
V: TRBV5-8
CDR3: CASSLGQGESDTQYF
DNA: TGTGCCAGCAGCTTGGGCCAGGGGGAGTCAGATACGCAGTATTTT